This T cell receptor beta chain was found in a study of T cells in Graves' hyperthyroidism and ophthalmopathy. TCR beta CDR3 sequences were amplified from RNA transcripts. An initial round of RT-PCR targeting the TCR CDR3 relied on the HTBI primer set. TCRdb called the multiplex PCR reads again in MiXCR, with one record for every CDR3 protein. The sample carries about 690,000 distinct CDR3 sequences, 15% to 20% recorded once. Uncontrolled infection, other autoimmune disease, pregnancy or lactation disqualified patients from enrolment. Fresh peripheral blood, about 10 ml of it, supplied the PBMCs. The V gene's germline CDR1 is SGHTA and CDR2 FQGNSA. V dropped 1 base and J dropped 3; count of bases not matched to a gene: 2. The CDR3 sequence is 15 residues long. This clonotype was observed a few times. Its specificity is unknown. Findings of the study overall: From stable hyperthyroidism, ophthalmopathy was set apart by a 13 V-J model.

This receptor was obtained from a man in his forties or fifties with Graves' hyperthyroidism. The rearrangement joins TRBV7-2 to TRBJ1-3; TRBD1 agrees at 8 bases. The sequenced sample consisted of blood. The CDR3 DNA is TGTGCCAGCAGCTTAGGGACAGGGAATGGAAACACCATATATTTT. Its translation: CASSLGTGNGNTIYF.